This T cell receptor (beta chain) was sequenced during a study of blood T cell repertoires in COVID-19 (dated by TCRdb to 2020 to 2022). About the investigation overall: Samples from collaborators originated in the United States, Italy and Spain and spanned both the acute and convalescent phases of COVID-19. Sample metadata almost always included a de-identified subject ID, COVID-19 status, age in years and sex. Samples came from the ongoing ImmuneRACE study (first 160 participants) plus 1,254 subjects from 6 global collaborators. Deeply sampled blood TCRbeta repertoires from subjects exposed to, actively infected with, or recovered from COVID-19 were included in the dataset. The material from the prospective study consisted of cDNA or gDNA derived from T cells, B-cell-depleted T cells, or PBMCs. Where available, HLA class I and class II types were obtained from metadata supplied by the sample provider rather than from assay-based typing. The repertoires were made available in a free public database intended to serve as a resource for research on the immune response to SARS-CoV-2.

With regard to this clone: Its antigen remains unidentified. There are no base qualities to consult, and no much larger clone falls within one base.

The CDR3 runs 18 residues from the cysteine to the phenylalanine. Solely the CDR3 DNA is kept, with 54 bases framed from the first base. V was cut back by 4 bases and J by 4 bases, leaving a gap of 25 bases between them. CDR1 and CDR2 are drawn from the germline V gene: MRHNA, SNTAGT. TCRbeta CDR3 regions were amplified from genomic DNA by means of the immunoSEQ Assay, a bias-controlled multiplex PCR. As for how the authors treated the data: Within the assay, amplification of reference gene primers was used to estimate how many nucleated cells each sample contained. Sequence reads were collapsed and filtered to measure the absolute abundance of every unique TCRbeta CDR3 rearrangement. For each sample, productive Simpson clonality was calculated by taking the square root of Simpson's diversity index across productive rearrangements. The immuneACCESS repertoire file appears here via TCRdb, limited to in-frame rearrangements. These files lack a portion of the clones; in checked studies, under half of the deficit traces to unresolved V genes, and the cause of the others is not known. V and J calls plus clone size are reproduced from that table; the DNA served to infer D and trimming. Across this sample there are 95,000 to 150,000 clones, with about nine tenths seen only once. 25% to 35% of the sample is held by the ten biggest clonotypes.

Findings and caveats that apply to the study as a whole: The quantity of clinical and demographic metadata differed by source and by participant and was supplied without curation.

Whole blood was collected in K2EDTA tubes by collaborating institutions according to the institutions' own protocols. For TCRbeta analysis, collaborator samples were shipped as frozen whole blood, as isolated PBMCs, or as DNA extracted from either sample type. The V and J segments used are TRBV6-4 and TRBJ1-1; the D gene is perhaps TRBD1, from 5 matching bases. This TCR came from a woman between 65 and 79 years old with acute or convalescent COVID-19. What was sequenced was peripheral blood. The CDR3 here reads CASSAFANPQGVGTEAFF. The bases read TGTGCCAGCAGTGCCTTCGCAAACCCGCAGGGTGTGGGCACTGAAGCTTTCTTT.